This record covers a single TCR beta chain. The sample holds a few counts of this clone. Its antigen has not been determined. The sample holds no much larger clone one base away, and base qualities are not on file. The data stem from a study of blood T cell repertoires in COVID-19 (dated by TCRdb to about 2020). As for the study more broadly: Samples covering the acute and convalescent phases of COVID-19 were provided by collaborators in the United States, Italy and Spain. The prospective study material was composed of cDNA or gDNA derived from T cells, B-cell-depleted T cells, or PBMCs. Subjects who had been exposed to COVID-19, were actively infected with it, or had recovered from it provided the deeply sampled blood TCRbeta repertoires that made up the dataset. The repertoires were released in a freely available public database intended as a resource for research on the immune response to SARS-CoV-2. Samples came from the ongoing ImmuneRACE study (first 160 participants) plus 1,254 subjects from 6 global collaborators. A de-identified subject ID, COVID-19 status, age in years and sex were almost always included in the sample metadata. HLA class I and class II types, where available, came from metadata supplied by the sample provider rather than from assay-based typing. Study-level results and caveats: Clinical and demographic metadata were provided uncurated, with the amount varying by source and participant.

Each collaborating institution followed its own protocols to collect whole blood in K2EDTA tubes. For TCRbeta analysis, collaborator samples were shipped as frozen whole blood, as isolated PBMCs, or as DNA extracted from either sample type. The immunoSEQ Assay, a bias-controlled multiplex PCR, was used to amplify TCRbeta CDR3 regions from genomic DNA. On the study's bioinformatics: Nucleated cell counts per sample were estimated from amplification of reference gene primers within the assay. To quantify the absolute abundance of each unique TCRbeta CDR3 rearrangement, sequence reads were collapsed and filtered. For each sample, productive Simpson clonality was calculated by taking the square root of Simpson's diversity index across productive rearrangements. In its TCRdb copy, this immuneACCESS table keeps in-frame sequences only and misses some clones. Where compared with another copy, unresolved V genes explain less than half of these, and the others have no known cause. That table supplies the V and J calls and clone size; D and trimming were determined from the DNA. Here the sample has fewer than 110,000 clones; 70% to 90% occur a single time. About 6.8% of the sample is taken by the ten largest.

Taken from cysteine to phenylalanine, the CDR3 has 15 residues. Left in the record is the CDR3 DNA by itself, 45 bases read in frame from the first base. V trim: 1 base; J trim: 8 bases; unmatched bases: 7. CDR1 and CDR2, per the germline V gene, are MDHEN and SYDVKM. The V and J segments used are TRBV28 and TRBJ1-4; TRBD1 aligns with 7 central bases. The specimen was peripheral blood. The clonotype originates from a man in his forties or fifties with active or convalescent COVID-19. The CDR3 loop reads CASSLSARGWEKLFF. The bases are TGTGCCAGCAGTTTATCGGCCAGGGGGTGGGAAAAACTGTTTTTT.